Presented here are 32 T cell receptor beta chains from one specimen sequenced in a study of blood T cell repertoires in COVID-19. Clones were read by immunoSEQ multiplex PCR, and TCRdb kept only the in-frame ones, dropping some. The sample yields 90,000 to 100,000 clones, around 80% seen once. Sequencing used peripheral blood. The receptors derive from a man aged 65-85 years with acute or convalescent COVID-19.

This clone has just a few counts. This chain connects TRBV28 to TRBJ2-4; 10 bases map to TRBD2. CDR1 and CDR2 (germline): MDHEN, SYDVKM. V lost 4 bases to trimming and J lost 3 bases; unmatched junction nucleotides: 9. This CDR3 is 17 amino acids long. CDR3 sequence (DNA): TGTGCCAGCAGTTACCCCGGGCTAGCGGGAGACAAAAACATTCAGTACTTC. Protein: CASSYPGLAGDKNIQYF.

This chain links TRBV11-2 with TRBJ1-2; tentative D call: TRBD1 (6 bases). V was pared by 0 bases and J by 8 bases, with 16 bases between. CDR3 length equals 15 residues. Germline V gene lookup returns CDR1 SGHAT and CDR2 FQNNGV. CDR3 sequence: CASSLDRAGEEGYTF. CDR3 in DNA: TGTGCCAGCAGCTTAGATCGCGCAGGGGAAGAGGGCTACACCTTC.

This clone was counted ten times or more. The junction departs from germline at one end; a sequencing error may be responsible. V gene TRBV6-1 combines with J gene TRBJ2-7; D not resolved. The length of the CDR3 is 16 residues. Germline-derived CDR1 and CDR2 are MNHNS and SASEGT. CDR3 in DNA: TGTGCCAGCAATGAACACAGTATGGCCCTCTCCTACGAGCAGTACTTC. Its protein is CASNEHSMALSYEQYF.

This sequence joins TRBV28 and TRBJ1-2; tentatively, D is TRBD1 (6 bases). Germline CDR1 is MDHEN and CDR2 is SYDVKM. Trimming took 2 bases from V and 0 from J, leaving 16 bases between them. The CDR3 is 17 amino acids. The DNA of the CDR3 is TGTGCCAGCAGTTTACACAGGGTCGATCGGACTAACTATGGCTACACCTTC. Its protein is CASSLHRVDRTNYGYTF.

CDR3 sequence (DNA): TGTGCCAGCAGCATACAGGGGGCGTCGGATTACAATGAGCAGTTCTTC. This codes for CASSIQGASDYNEQFF. The J gene is TRBJ2-1, the V gene TRBV11-3; TRBD1 agrees at 9 bases. Trimming at V came to 5 bases and at J to 4 bases, leaving 9 bases not matched to a gene. Looked up from germline, CDR1 is SGHNT and CDR2 is YENEEA. The CDR3 totals 16 residues.

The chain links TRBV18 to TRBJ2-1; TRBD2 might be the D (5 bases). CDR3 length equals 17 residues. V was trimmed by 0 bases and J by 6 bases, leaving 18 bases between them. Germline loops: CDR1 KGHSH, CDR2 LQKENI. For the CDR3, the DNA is TGTGCCAGCTCACCACCGGCAGGTACTAGAGGTACCAATGAGCAGTTCTTC. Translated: CASSPPAGTRGTNEQFF.

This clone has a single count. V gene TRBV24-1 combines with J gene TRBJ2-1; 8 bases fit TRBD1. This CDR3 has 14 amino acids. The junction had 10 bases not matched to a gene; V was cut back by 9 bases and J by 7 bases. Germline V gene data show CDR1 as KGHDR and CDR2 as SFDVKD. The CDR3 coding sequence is TGTGCCACCGGCCTCCAGGGGGCCGGGAATGAGCAGTTCTTC. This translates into CATGLQGAGNEQFF.

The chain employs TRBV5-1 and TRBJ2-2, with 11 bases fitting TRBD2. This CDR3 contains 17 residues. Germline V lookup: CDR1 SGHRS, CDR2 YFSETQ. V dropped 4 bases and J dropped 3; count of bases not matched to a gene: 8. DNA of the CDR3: TGCGCCAGCAGCGAAGGCCCGGGACTAGCGGACACCGGGGAGCTGTTTTTT. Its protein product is CASSEGPGLADTGELFF.

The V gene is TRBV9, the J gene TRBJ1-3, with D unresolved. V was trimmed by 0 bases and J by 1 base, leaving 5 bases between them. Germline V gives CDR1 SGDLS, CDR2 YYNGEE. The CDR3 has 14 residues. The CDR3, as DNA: TGTGCCAGCAGCGTAGTAGCGTCTGGAAACACCATATATTTT. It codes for CASSVVASGNTIYF.

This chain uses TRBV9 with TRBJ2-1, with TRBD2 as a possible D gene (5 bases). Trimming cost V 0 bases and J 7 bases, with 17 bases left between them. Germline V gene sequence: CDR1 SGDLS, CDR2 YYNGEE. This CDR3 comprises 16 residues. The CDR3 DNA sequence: TGTGCCAGCAGCGTAGTGGGAGTCAGTTTGGGGAATGAGCAGTTCTTC. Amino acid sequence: CASSVVGVSLGNEQFF.

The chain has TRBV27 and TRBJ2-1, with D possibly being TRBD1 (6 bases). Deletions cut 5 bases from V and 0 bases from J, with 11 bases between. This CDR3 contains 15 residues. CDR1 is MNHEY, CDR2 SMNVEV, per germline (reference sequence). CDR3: CASSALGGSYNEQFF. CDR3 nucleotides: TGTGCCAGCAGTGCGCTAGGGGGCTCCTACAATGAGCAGTTCTTC.

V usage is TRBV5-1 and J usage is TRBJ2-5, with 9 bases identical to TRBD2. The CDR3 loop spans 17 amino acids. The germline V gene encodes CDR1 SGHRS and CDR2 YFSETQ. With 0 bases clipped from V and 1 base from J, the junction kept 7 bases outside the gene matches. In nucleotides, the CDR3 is TGCGCCAGCAGCTTGGCCGTTAATAGCGGGGGCCAAGAGACCCAGTACTTC. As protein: CASSLAVNSGGQETQYF. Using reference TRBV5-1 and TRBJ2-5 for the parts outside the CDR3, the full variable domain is KAGVTQTPRYLIKTRGQQVTLSCSPISGHRSVSWYQQTPGQGLQFLFEYFSETQRNKGNFPGRFSGRQFSNSRSEMNVSTLELGDSALYLCASSLAVNSGGQETQYFGPGTRLLVL.

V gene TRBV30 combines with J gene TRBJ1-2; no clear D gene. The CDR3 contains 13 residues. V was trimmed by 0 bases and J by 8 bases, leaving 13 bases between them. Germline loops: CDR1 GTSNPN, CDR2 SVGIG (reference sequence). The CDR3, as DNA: TGTGCCTGGAGTGTCGGGTTGAGAGGCGGCTACACCTTC. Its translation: CAWSVGLRGGYTF.

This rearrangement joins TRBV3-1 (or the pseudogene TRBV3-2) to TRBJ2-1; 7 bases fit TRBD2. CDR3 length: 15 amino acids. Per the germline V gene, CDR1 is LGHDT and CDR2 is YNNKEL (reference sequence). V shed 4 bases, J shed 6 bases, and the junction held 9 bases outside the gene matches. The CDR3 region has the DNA TGTGCCAGCAGCCCGCAAAGGACTAGATCCAATGAGCAGTTCTTC. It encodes CASSPQRTRSNEQFF.

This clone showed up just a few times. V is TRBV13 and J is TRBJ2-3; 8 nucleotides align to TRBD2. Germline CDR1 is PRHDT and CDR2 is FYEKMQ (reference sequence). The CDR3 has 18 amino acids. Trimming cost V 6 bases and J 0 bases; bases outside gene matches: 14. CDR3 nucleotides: TGTGCCAGCAGTCCAAAATTTCGAGCGGGAGTTAGCACAGATACGCAGTATTTT. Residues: CASSPKFRAGVSTDTQYF.

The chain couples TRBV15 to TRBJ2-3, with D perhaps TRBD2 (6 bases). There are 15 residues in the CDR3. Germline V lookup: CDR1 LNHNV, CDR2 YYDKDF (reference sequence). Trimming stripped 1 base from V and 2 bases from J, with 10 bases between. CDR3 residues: CATSRAGTYTDTQYF. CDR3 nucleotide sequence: TGTGCCACCAGCAGAGCCGGGACTTACACAGATACGCAGTATTTT.

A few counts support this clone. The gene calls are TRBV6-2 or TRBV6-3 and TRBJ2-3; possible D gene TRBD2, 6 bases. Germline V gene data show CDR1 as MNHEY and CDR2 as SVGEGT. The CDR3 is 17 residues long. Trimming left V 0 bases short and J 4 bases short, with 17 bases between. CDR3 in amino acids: CASSYSSEGRGADTQYF. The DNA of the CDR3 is TGTGCCAGCAGTTACTCGTCGGAGGGCCGTGGGGCAGATACGCAGTATTTT.

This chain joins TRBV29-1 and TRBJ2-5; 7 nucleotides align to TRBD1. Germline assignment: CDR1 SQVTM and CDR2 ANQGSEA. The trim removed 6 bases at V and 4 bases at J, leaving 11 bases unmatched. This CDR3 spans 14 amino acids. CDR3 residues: CSVARDSTGETQYF. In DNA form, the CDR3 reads TGCAGCGTAGCCCGGGACAGTACTGGAGAGACCCAGTACTTC. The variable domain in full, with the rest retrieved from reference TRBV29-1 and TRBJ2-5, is SAVISQKPSRDICQRGTSLTIQCQVDSQVTMMFWYRQQPGQSLTLIATANQGSEATYESGFVIDKFPISRPNLTFSTLTVSNMSPEDSSIYLCSVARDSTGETQYFGPGTRLLVL.

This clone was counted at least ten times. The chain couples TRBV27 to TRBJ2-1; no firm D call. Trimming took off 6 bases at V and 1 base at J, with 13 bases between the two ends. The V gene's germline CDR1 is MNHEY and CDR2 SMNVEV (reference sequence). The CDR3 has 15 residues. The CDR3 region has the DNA TGTGCCAGCAGCACCTTTGTCGGGTCCTACAATGAGCAGTTCTTC. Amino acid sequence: CASSTFVGSYNEQFF.

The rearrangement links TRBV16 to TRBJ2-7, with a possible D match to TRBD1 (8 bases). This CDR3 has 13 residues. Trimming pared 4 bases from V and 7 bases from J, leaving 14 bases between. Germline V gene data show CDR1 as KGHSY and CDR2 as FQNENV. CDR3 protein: CASSLDRGGEQYF. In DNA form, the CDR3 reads TGTGCCAGCAGCCTCGACAGGGGAGGGGAGCAGTACTTC. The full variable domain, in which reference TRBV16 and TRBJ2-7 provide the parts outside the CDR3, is GEEVAQTPKHLVRGEGQKAKLYCAPIKGHSYVFWYQQVLKNEFKFLISFQNENVFDETGMPKERFSAKCLPNSPCSLEIQATKLEDSAVYFCASSLDRGGEQYFGPGTRLTVT.

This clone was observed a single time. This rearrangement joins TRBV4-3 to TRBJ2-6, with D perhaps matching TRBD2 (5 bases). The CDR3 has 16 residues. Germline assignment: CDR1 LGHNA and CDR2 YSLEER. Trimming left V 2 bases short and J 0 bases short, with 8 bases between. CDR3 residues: CASSQYEGSGANVLTF. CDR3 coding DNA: TGCGCCAGCAGCCAATACGAGGGCTCTGGGGCCAACGTCCTGACTTTC.

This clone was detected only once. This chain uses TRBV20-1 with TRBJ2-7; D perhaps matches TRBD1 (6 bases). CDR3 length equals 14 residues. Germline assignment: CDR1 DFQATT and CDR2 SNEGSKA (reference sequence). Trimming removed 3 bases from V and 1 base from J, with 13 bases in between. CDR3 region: CSASVQGESYEQYF. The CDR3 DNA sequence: TGCAGTGCTAGTGTACAGGGTGAATCCTACGAGCAGTACTTC.

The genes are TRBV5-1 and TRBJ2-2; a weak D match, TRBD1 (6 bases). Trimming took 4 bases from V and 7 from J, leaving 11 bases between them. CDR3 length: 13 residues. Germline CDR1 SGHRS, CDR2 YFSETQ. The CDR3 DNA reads TGCGCCAGCAGCCCCAACAGGGACGGGGAGCTGTTTTTT. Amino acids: CASSPNRDGELFF.

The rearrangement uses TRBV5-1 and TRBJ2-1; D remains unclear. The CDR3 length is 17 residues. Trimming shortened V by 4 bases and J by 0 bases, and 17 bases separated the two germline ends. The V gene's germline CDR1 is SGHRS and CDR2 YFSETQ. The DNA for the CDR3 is TGCGCCAGCAGCCCATTATCCGCTACTCCCTCCTACAATGAGCAGTTCTTC. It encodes CASSPLSATPSYNEQFF.

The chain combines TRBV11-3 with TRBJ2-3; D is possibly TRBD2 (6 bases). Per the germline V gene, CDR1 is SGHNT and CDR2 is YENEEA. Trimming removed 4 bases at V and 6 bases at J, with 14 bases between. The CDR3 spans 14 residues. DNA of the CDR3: TGTGCCAGCAGCTCGGACGGGAGTAGGGATACGCAGTATTTT. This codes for CASSSDGSRDTQYF.

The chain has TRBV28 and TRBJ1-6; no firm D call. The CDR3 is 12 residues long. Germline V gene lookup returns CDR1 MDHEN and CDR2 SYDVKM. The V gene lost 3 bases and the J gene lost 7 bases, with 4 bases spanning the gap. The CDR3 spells CASSFINSPLHF. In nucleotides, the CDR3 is TGTGCCAGCAGTTTTATAAATTCACCCCTCCACTTT.

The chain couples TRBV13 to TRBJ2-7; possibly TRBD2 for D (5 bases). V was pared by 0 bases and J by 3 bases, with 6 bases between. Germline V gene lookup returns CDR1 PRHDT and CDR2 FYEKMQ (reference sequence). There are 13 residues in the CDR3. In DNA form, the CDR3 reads TGTGCCAGCAGCTTAGGTCGGGACTACGAGCAGTACTTC. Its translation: CASSLGRDYEQYF.

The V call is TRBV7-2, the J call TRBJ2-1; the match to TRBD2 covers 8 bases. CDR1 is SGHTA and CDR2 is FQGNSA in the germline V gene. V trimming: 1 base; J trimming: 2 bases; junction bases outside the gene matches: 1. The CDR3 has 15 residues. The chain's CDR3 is CASSLVAGTYNEQFF. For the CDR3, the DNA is TGTGCCAGCAGCTTAGTAGCGGGAACCTACAATGAGCAGTTCTTC.

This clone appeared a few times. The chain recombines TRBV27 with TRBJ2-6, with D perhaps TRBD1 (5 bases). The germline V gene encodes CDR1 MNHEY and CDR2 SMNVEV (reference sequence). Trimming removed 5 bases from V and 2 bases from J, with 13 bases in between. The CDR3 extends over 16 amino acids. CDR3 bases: TGTGCCAGCAGTCCCCAGGGTCCCCCTGGGGCCAACGTCCTGACTTTC. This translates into CASSPQGPPGANVLTF.

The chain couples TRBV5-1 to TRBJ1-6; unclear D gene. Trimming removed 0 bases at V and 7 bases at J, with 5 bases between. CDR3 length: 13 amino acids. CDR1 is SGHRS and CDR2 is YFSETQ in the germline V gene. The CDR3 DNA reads TGCGCCAGCAGCTTGGACAGAAATTCACCCCTCCACTTT. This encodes CASSLDRNSPLHF.

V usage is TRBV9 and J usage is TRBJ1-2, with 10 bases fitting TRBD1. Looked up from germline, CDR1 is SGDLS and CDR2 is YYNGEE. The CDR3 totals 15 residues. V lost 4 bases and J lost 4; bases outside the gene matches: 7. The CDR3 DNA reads TGTGCCAGCAGCCCTAGCCGGGACAGGGGCTATGGCTACACCTTC. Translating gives CASSPSRDRGYGYTF. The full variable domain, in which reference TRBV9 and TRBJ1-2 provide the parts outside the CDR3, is DSGVTQTPKHLITATGQRVTLRCSPRSGDLSVYWYQQSLDQGLQFLIQYYNGEERAKGNILERFSAQQFPDLHSELNLSSLELGDSALYFCASSPSRDRGYGYTFGSGTRLTVV.

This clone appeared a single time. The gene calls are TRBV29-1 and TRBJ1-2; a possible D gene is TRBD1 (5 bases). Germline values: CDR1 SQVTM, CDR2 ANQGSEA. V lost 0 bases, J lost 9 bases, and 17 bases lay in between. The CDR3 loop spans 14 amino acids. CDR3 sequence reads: CSVEDWGRTESYTF. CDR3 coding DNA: TGCAGCGTTGAAGATTGGGGCAGGACCGAGAGCTACACCTTC. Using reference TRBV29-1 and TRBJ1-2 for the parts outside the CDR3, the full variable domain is SAVISQKPSRDICQRGTSLTIQCQVDSQVTMMFWYRQQPGQSLTLIATANQGSEATYESGFVIDKFPISRPNLTFSTLTVSNMSPEDSSIYLCSVEDWGRTESYTFGSGTRLTVV.